A single sample is the source of the 6 T cell receptor beta chains below, sequenced in a study of T-cell reconstitution after alpha-beta-depleted transplantation in children. Preparation of the TCRbeta library used unique molecular identifiers. TCRdb reprocessed the PCR reads via MiXCR and lists one record per CDR3 protein. Counted here are around 22,000 distinct CDR3 sequences, about a tenth occurring once; the ten biggest clones make up 20% to 25%. The input for sequencing was PBMCs from the stem cell graft donor, taken from the stem cell graft. The receptors come from a human donor who donated a stem cell graft to a child with chronic granulomatous disease.

This clonotype was detected a few times. The genes are TRBV25-1 and TRBJ1-2; 7 bases are a match to TRBD1. V gave up 5 bases and J gave up 4 bases; unmatched junction bases: 10. The CDR3 extends over 15 amino acids. Germline CDR1 reads MGHDK; CDR2 reads SYGVNS. In nucleotides, the CDR3 is TGTGCCAGCAGTCAGCAGACAGGGCCCTCCTATGGCTACACCTTC. Protein: CASSQQTGPSYGYTF.

This clonotype was seen many times. This rearrangement joins TRBV12-3 or TRBV12-4 to TRBJ2-7, with D perhaps matching TRBD1 (5 bases). The CDR3 length is 12 residues. V lost 3 bases and J 10 bases, leaving 13 bases between the germline ends. The CDR3 spells CASSLWGRGQYF. Here the CDR3 DNA reads TGTGCCAGCAGTTTGTGGGGCCGTGGACAGTACTTC.

This clonotype was counted many times. The gene calls are TRBV20-1 and TRBJ1-1; the D is unclear. Germline V gene lookup returns CDR1 DFQATT and CDR2 SNEGSKA (reference sequence). The CDR3 is 14 residues long. Trimming left V 7 bases short and J 1 base short, with 16 bases between. The CDR3 DNA sequence: TGCAGTGTCAACCCGCCCTCCCCGAACACTGAAGCTTTCTTT. Translating it yields CSVNPPSPNTEAFF.

This clonotype is categorized as medium-sized. Here the CDR3 reads CASSPWTSDVWTQYF. The DNA for the CDR3 is TGTGCCAGCAGTCCATGGACTAGCGATGTATGGACCCAGTACTTC. V gene TRBV12-3 or TRBV12-4 combines with J gene TRBJ2-5; 9 bases are a match to TRBD2. The CDR3 is 15 amino acids. V dropped 5 bases and J dropped 7; count of bases not matched to a gene: 11.

Of note for this clonotype: An end of the junction does not agree with germline; a read error may underlie this. The gene calls are TRBV11-1 and TRBJ1-6; the D gene is possibly TRBD1 (6 bases). Germline V CDR1 and CDR2: SGHAT, FQDESV (reference sequence). The CDR3 is 12 amino acids. The CDR3: CASRTGISPLHF. The CDR3, as DNA: TGTGCCAGCCGCACAGGGATTTCACCCCTCCACTTC.

The rearrangement joins TRBV12-5 to TRBJ2-6; D ambiguous. Trimming took off 1 base at V and 0 bases at J, with 13 bases between the two ends. This CDR3 spans 18 amino acids. Looked up from germline, CDR1 is LGHNT and CDR2 is FRNRAP. The CDR3 loop is CASGLGLRKTSGANVLTF. Here the CDR3 DNA reads TGTGCTAGTGGTTTGGGCCTTCGAAAGACCTCTGGGGCCAACGTCCTGACTTTC.